A single sample gave rise to the 10 T cell receptor beta chains below, sequenced in a study of control samples from healthy donors and cancer patients. Profiled with immunoSEQ multiplex PCR; TCRdb holds only in-frame clones, not every one. This sample has about 100,000 clones; 92% occur once, and the top ten carry 2.5%. The sequencing sample was made of blood. These receptors originate from a woman between 18 and 29 years old in good health.

The J gene is TRBJ2-7, the V gene TRBV6-5; TRBD1 agrees at 9 bases. V shed 7 bases, J shed 2 bases, and the junction held 6 bases outside the gene matches. CDR1 and CDR2 from the germline V gene are MNHEY and SVGAGI. This CDR3 has 14 residues. DNA of the CDR3: TGTGCCAGCACCCTACAGGGGGCCCCCTACGAGCAGTACTTC. Translating it yields CASTLQGAPYEQYF.

V is TRBV3-1 (or the pseudogene TRBV3-2) and J is TRBJ1-6; perhaps TRBD1 as D (6 bases). The CDR3 totals 14 residues. CDR1 is LGHDT and CDR2 is YNNKEL in the germline V gene (reference sequence). V lost 1 base and J 10 bases, leaving 11 bases between the germline ends. CDR3 residues: CASSQVGGSSPLHF. CDR3 in DNA: TGTGCCAGCAGCCAAGTGGGGGGCAGCTCACCCCTCCACTTT.

J is TRBJ1-6 and V is TRBV7-9; a possible D gene is TRBD1 (6 bases). Germline CDR1 and CDR2: SEHNR and FQNEAQ (reference sequence). This CDR3 has 15 amino acids. The V gene lost 3 bases and the J gene lost 5 bases, with 11 bases spanning the gap. CDR3 residues: CASSFQDRHNSPLHF. The CDR3 DNA reads TGTGCCAGCAGCTTTCAAGACAGGCATAATTCACCCCTCCACTTT.

As for this clone: This sample also contains other DNA sequences that code for the same CDR3. This chain joins TRBV5-1 and TRBJ1-1; D is unclear. Germline V gene sequence: CDR1 SGHRS, CDR2 YFSETQ. V lost 0 bases, J lost 2 bases, and 5 bases lay in between. The CDR3 is 13 amino acids. CDR3 in DNA: TGCGCCAGCAGCTTGGTAGTAAACACTGAAGCTTTCTTT. Translating gives CASSLVVNTEAFF.

The V and J genes are TRBV6-2 or TRBV6-3 and TRBJ1-5, with no clear D. V was trimmed by 2 bases and J by 1 base, leaving 9 bases between them. CDR3 length: 15 amino acids. CDR1 and CDR2 from the germline V gene are MNHEY and SVGEGT. The CDR3 protein is CASSYRSSSNQPQHF. The CDR3 DNA sequence: TGTGCCAGCAGTTACCGCAGTAGCAGCAATCAGCCCCAGCATTTT.

The chain uses TRBV25-1 and TRBJ1-6, with a tentative D call TRBD1 (5 bases). Germline V gives CDR1 MGHDK, CDR2 SYGVNS. V lost 4 bases and J 4 bases, leaving 14 bases between the germline ends. The CDR3 spans 16 residues. CDR3 coding DNA: TGTGCCAGCAGTGGCCGACAGAGATATTATAATTCACCCCTCCACTTT. Its protein is CASSGRQRYYNSPLHF.

The chain couples TRBV30 to TRBJ1-6; the match to TRBD1 covers 8 bases. Trimming took 4 bases from V and 4 from J; bases not matched to a gene: 3. CDR1 and CDR2 from the germline V gene are GTSNPN and SVGIG (reference sequence). The CDR3 consists of 14 residues. CDR3 sequence reads: CAWTRTGYNSPLHF. CDR3 DNA sequence: TGTGCCTGGACGCGGACAGGGTATAATTCACCCCTCCACTTT.

The chain links TRBV12-5 to TRBJ2-7; 12 nucleotides align to TRBD2. J was trimmed by 5 bases and V by 8 bases; bases with no gene match: 16. The V gene's germline CDR1 is LGHNT and CDR2 FRNRAP. The length of the CDR3 is 17 residues. The CDR3 DNA follows: TGTGCTAGTACCAAACGGCTAGCGGGAGGGCCCGGAAACGAGCAGTACTTC. Protein: CASTKRLAGGPGNEQYF.

This chain joins TRBV6-1 and TRBJ2-7; D remains unclear. V was pared by 1 base and J by 5 bases, with 12 bases between. CDR1 is MNHNS and CDR2 is SASEGT in the germline V gene. This CDR3 comprises 14 residues. CDR3 sequence reads: CASSEVVRGHEQYF. CDR3 coding DNA: TGTGCCAGCAGTGAAGTCGTACGAGGACACGAGCAGTACTTC.

In nucleotides, the CDR3 is TGTGCCAGTAGTACTGACTATAGCAATCAGCCCCAGCATTTT. Translation: CASSTDYSNQPQHF. The V gene is TRBV19, the J gene TRBJ1-5; unclear D gene. From germline, CDR1 is LNHDA and CDR2 SQIVND (reference sequence). V dropped 4 bases and J dropped 0 bases, with 7 bases sitting between them. This CDR3 has 14 residues.